This T cell receptor beta chain was captured in a study of OX40 agonist ivuxolimab in advanced cancers. Study results and caveats: Averaged across samples, CD8+ T cells carried more expanded clones than CD4+ did.

This clone is classed as medium-sized. Its antigen remains unidentified. Assay: immunoSEQ multiplex PCR; the TCRdb copy retains only in-frame clones and omits some. The sample lists 40,000 to 55,000 clones; about four fifths were seen once. The sample in question was CD4+ or CD8+ T cells sorted from blood, obtained in a trial of the OX40 agonist ivuxolimab. This TCR was recovered from an adult with an advanced solid tumor such as melanoma, head and neck, liver or kidney cancer.

CDR3 protein: CASSLRGGGDIGGYTF. CDR3 DNA: TGCGCCAGCAGCCTGAGAGGAGGAGGCGATATAGGCGGCTACACCTTC. The V gene is TRBV5-1, the J gene TRBJ1-2; D unclear. CDR3 length equals 16 residues. The V and J ends lost 4 bases and 8 bases respectively, with 24 bases between them. Germline CDR1 is SGHRS and CDR2 is YFSETQ.